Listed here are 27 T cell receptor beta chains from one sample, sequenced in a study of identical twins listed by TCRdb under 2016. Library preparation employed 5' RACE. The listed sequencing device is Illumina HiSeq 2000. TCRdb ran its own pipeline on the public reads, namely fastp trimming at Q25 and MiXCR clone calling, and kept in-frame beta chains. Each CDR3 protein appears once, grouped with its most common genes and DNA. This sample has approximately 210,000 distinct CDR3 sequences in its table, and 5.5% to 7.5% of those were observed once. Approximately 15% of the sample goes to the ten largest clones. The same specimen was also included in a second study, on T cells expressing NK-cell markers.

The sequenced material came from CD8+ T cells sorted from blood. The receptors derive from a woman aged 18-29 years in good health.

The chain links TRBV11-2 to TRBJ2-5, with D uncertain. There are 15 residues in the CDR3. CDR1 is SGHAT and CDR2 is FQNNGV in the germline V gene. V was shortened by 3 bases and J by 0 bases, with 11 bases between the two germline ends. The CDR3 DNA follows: TGTGCCAGCAGCTTCATTGCGGAGTACCAAGAGACCCAGTACTTC. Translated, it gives CASSFIAEYQETQYF.

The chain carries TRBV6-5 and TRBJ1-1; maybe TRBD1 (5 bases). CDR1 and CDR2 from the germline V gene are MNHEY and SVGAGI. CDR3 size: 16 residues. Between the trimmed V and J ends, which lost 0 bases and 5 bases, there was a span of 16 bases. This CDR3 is CASSYSRGAVRTEAFF. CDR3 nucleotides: TGTGCCAGCAGTTACTCGCGGGGCGCGGTAAGGACTGAAGCTTTCTTT.

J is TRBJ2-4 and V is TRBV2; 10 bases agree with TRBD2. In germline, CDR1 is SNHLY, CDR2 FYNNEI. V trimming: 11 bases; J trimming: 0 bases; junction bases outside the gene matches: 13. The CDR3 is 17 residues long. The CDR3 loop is CAEYNSGRTGAKNIQYF. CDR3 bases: TGTGCCGAGTACAATAGCGGGAGGACAGGAGCCAAAAACATTCAGTACTTC.

CDR3 coding DNA: TGCGCCAGCAGCCAAGATCCTAGGCAAAGGCAGTTCTTC. Protein: CASSQDPRQRQFF. This rearrangement joins TRBV4-1 to TRBJ2-1, with D hard to call. The V gene's germline CDR1 is MGHRA and CDR2 YSYEKL. V was trimmed by 0 bases and J by 12 bases, leaving 12 bases between them. The CDR3 loop spans 13 amino acids.

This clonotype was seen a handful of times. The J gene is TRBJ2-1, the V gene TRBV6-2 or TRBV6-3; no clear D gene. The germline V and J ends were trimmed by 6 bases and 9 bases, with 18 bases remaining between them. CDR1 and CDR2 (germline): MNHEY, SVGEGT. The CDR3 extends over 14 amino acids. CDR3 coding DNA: TGTGCCAGCAGAAATAGAACCGGGTGGGGTGAGCAGTTCTTC. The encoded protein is CASRNRTGWGEQFF.

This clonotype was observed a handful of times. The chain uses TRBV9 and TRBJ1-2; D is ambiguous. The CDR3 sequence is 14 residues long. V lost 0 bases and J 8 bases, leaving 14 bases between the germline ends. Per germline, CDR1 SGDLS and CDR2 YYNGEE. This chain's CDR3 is CASSVDGEPDGYTF. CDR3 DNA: TGTGCCAGCAGCGTAGACGGAGAGCCTGACGGCTACACCTTC.

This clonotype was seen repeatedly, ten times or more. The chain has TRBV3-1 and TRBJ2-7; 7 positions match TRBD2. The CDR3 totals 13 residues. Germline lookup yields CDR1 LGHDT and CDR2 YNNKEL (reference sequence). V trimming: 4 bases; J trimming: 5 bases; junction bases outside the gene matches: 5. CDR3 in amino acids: CASSPSGMDEQYF. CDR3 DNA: TGTGCCAGCAGCCCGAGCGGGATGGACGAGCAGTACTTC.

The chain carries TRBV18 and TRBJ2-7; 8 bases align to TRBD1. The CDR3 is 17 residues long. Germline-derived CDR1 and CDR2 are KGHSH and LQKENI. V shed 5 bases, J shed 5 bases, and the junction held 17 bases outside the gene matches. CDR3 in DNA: TGTGCCAGCTCATACCTATTAAGAGGACAGGGATTCAACGAGCAGTACTTC. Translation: CASSYLLRGQGFNEQYF.

The CDR3: CASSQVGLAGVGETQYF. CDR3 nucleotide sequence: TGCGCCAGCAGCCAGGTTGGACTAGCGGGAGTGGGAGAGACCCAGTACTTC. The chain carries TRBV4-1 and TRBJ2-5, with 13 nucleotides matching TRBD2. With V trimmed by 3 bases and J by 4 bases, 8 bases remained unmatched. The CDR3 spans 17 residues. Germline V gives CDR1 MGHRA, CDR2 YSYEKL.

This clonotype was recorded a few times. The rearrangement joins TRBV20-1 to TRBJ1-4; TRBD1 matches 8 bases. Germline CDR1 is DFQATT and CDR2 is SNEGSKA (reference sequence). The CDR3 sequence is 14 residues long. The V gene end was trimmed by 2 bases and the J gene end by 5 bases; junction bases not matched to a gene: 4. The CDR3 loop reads CSARPGQENEKLFF. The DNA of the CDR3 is TGCAGTGCTAGACCGGGACAGGAGAATGAAAAACTGTTTTTT.

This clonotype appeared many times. CDR3 sequence reads: CASSTRRHVRRTLYGYTF. The CDR3 DNA follows: TGTGCCAGCAGTACCCGCCGACACGTACGTAGGACCTTGTATGGCTACACCTTC. The genes are TRBV12-3 or TRBV12-4 and TRBJ1-2, with unresolved D. With 5 bases removed from V and 5 bases from J, the gap between germline ends came to 27 bases. This CDR3 is built from 18 residues.

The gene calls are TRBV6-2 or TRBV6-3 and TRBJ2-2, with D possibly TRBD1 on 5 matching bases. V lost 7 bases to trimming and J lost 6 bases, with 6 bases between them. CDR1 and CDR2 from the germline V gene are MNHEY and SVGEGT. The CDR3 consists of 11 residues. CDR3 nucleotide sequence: TGTGCCAGCATGGGGCCCGGGGAGCTGTTTTTT. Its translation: CASMGPGELFF.

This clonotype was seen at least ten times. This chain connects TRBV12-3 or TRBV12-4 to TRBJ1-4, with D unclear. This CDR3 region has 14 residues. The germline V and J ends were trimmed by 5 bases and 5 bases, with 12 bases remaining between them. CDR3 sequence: CASSVDTPNEKLFF. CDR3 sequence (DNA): TGTGCCAGCAGTGTCGACACACCGAATGAAAAACTGTTTTTT.

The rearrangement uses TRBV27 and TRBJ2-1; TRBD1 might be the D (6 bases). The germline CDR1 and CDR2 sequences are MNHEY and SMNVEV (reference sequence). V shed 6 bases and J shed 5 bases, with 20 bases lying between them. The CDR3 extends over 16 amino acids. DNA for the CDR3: TGTGCCAGCAGCACGTTGGGGGCATCGCCTCACAATGAGCAGTTCTTC. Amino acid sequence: CASSTLGASPHNEQFF.

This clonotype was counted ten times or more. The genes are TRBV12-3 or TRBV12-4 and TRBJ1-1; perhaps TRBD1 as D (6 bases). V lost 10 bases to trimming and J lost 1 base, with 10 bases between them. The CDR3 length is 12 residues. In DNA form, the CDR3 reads TGTGCCACCCAGACAGGGAACACTGAAGCTTTCTTT. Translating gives CATQTGNTEAFF.

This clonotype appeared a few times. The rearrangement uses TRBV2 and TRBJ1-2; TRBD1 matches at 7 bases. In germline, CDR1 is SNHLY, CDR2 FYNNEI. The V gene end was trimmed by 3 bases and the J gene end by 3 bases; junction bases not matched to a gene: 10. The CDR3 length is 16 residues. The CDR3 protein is CASSDPRQGSDYGYTF. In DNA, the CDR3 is TGTGCCAGCAGTGACCCCAGACAGGGCTCTGACTATGGCTACACCTTC.

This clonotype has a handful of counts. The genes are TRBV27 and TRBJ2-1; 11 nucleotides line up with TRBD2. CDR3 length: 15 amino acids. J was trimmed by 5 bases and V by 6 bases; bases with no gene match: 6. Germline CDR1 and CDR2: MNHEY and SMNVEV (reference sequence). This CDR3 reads CASSPGTSGHNEQFF. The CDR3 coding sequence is TGTGCCAGCAGCCCCGGGACTAGCGGCCACAATGAGCAGTTCTTC.

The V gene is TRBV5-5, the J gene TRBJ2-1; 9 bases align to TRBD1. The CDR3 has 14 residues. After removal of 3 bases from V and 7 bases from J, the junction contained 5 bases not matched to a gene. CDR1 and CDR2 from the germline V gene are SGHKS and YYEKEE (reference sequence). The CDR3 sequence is CASSWTGEVNEQFF. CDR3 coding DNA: TGTGCCAGCAGCTGGACAGGGGAGGTAAATGAGCAGTTCTTC.

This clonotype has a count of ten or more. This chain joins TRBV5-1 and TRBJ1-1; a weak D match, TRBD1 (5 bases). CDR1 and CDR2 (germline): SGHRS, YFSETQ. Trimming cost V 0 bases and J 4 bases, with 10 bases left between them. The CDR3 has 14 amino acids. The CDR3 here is CASSLGRGLTEAFF. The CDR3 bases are TGCGCCAGCAGCTTGGGGAGGGGCCTCACTGAAGCTTTCTTT.

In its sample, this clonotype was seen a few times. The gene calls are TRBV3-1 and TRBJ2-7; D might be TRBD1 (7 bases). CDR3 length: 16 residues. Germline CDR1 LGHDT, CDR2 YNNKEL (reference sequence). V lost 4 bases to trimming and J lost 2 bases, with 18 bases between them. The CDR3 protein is CASSPIRGEQAYEQYF. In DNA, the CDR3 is TGTGCCAGCAGCCCCATCAGGGGGGAACAGGCCTACGAGCAGTACTTC.

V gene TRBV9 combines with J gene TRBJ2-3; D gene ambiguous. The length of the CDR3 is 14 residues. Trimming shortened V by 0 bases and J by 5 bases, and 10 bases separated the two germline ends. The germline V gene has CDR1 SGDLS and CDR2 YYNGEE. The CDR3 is CASSVGGDLDTQYF. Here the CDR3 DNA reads TGTGCCAGCAGCGTAGGAGGCGATTTAGATACGCAGTATTTT.

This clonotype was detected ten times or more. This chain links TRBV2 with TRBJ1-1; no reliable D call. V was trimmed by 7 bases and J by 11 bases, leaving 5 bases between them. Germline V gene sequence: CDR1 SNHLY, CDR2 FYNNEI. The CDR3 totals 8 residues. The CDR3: CASNTAFF. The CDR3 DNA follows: TGTGCCAGCAATACGGCTTTCTTT.

The CDR3 region has the DNA TGTGCCAGCAGTTACCGGGTGGTTAACACTGAAGCTTTCTTT. It codes for CASSYRVVNTEAFF. The chain is built from TRBV6-5 and TRBJ1-1, with D uncertain. V dropped 2 bases and J dropped 2 bases, with 9 bases sitting between them. Germline V gene data show CDR1 as MNHEY and CDR2 as SVGAGI. The CDR3 consists of 14 residues.

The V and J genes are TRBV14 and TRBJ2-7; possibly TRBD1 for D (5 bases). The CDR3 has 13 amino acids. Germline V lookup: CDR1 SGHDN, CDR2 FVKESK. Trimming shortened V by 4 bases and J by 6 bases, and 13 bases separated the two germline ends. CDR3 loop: CASSLAGALEQYF. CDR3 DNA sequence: TGTGCCAGCAGCCTTGCTGGGGCTCTCGAGCAGTACTTC.

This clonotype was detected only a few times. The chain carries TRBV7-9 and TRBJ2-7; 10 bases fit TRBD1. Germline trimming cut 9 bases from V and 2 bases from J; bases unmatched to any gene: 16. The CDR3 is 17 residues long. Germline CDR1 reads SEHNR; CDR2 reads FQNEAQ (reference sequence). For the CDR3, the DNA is TGTGCCAGTTTTCGGGACAGGGGTGCCTGGGGAACCTACGAGCAGTACTTC. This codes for CASFRDRGAWGTYEQYF.

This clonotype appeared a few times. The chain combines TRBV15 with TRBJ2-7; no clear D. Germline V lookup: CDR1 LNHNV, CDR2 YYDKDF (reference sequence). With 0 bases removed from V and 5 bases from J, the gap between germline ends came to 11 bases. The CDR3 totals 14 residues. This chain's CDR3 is CATSREPRADEQYF. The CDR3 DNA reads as TGTGCCACCAGCAGAGAGCCCCGGGCGGACGAGCAGTACTTC.

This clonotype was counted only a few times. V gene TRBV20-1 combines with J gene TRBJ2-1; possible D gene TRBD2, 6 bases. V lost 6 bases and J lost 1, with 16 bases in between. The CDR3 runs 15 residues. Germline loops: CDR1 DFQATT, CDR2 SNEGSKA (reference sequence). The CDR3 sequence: CSAYGLPSSYNEQFF. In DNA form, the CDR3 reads TGCAGTGCCTACGGACTACCTTCATCCTACAATGAGCAGTTCTTC.